This T cell receptor beta chain was captured by sequencing in a study of T cell responses to AZD1222 COVID-19 vaccine. Trimming removed 4 bases at V and 1 base at J, with 12 bases between. From germline, CDR1 is SGHDT and CDR2 YYEEEE. This CDR3 region has 14 residues. Notes on this clone: The antigen is undetermined.

The data were produced by immunoSEQ multiplex PCR, yet TCRdb's version contains in-frame clones alone and is incomplete. Of about 150,000 clones in the sample, around 90% are singletons; the top ten hold about 5.3%. Study results and limitations: In a largely white British group with more females than males, clonal diversity was possibly underestimated.

Sequenced material: peripheral blood, taken on day 0 of AZD1222 vaccination. The chain couples TRBV5-6 to TRBJ2-7, with D possibly TRBD2 on 5 matching bases. The TCR was taken from an adult in good health. For the CDR3, the DNA is TGTGCCAGCAGCCCAGGACTGACTTCCTACGAGCAGTACTTC. Translated, it gives CASSPGLTSYEQYF.